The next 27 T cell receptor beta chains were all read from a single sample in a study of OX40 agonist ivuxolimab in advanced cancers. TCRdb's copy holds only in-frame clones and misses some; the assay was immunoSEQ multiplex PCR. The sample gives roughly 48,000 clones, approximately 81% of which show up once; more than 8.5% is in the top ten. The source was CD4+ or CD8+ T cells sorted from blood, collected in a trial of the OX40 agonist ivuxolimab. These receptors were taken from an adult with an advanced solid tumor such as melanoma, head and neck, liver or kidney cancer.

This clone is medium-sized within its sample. The CDR3 is CASRGPGGEKLFF. In DNA form, the CDR3 reads TGTGCCAGCAGAGGTCCAGGGGGTGAAAAACTGTTTTTT. The rearrangement uses TRBV28 and TRBJ1-4, with 7 bases that match TRBD1. Germline loops: CDR1 MDHEN, CDR2 SYDVKM. V lost 6 bases to trimming and J lost 7 bases; unmatched junction nucleotides: 5. This CDR3 region has 13 residues.

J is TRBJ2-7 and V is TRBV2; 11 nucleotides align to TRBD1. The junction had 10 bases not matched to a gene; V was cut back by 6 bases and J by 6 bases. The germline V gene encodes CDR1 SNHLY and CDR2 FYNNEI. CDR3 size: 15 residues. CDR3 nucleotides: TGTGCCAGCAGAGTCCAAGGACAGGGGGCTTTCGAGCAGTACTTC. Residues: CASRVQGQGAFEQYF. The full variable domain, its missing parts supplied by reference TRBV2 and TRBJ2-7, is EPEVTQTPSHQVTQMGQEVILRCVPISNHLYFYWYRQILGQKVEFLVSFYNNEISEKSEIFDDQFSVERPDGSNFTLKIRSTKLEDSAMYFCASRVQGQGAFEQYFGPGTRLTVT.

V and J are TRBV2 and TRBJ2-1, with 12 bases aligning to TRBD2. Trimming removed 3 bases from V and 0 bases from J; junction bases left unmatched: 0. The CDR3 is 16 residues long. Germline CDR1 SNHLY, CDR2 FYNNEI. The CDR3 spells CASSETSGSSYNEQFF. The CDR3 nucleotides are TGTGCCAGCAGTGAGACTAGCGGGAGCTCCTACAATGAGCAGTTCTTC.

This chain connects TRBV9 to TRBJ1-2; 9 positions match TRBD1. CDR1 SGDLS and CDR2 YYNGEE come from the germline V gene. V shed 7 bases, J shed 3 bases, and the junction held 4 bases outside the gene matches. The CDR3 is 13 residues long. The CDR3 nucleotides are TGTGCCAGCTCGGGACAGGGACACTATGGCTACACCTTC. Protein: CASSGQGHYGYTF.

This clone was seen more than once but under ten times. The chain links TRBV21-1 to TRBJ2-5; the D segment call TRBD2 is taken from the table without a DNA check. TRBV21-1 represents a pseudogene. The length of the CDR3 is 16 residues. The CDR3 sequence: CASSKGGSFKRETQYF. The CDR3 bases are TGTGCCAGCAGCAAGGGGGGATCATTCAAGCGAGAGACCCAGTACTTC.

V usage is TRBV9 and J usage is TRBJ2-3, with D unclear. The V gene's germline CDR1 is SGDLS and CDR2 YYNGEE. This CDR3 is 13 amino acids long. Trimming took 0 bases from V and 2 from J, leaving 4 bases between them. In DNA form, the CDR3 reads TGTGCCAGCAGCGTAGGCCACACAGATACGCAGTATTTT. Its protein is CASSVGHTDTQYF.

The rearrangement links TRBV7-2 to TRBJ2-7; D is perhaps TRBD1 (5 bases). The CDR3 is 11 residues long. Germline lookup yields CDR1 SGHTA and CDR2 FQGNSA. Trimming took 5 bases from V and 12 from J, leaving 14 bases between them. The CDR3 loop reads CASSTGLRRYF. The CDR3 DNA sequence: TGTGCCAGCAGCACAGGTCTAAGGCGGTACTTC.

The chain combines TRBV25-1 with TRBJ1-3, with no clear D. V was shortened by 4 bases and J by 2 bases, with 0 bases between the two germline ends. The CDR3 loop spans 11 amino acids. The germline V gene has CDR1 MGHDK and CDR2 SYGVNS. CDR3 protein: CASSAGNTIYF. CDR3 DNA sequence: TGTGCCAGCAGTGCTGGAAACACCATATATTTT.

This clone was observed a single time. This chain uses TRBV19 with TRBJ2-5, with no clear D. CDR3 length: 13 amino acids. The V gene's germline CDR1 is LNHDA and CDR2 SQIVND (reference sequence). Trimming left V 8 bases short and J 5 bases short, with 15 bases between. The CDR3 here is CASGRTARETQYF. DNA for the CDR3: TGTGCCAGTGGCAGGACGGCGAGGGAGACCCAGTACTTC.

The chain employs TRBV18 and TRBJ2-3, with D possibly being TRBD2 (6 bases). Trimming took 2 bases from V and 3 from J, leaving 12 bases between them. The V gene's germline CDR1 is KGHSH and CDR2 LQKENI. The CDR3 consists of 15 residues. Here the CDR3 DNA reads TGTGCCAGCTCACCAGACCCGGAGGGGACAGATACGCAGTATTTT. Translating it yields CASSPDPEGTDTQYF. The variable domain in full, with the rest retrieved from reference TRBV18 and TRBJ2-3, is NAGVMQNPRHLVRRRGQEARLRCSPMKGHSHVYWYRQLPEEGLKFMVYLQKENIIDESGMPKERFSAEFPKEGPSILRIQQVVRGDSAAYFCASSPDPEGTDTQYFGPGTRLTVL.

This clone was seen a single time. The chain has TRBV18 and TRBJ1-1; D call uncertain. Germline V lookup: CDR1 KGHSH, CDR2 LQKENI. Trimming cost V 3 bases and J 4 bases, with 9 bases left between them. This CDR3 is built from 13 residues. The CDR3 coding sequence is TGTGCCAGCTCACCGGAGTTTGGCACTGAAGCTTTCTTT. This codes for CASSPEFGTEAFF.

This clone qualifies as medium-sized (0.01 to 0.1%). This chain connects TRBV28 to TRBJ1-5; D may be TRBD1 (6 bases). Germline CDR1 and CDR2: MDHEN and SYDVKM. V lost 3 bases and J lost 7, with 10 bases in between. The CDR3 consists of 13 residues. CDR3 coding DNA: TGTGCCAGCAGTTTTGGGGGCCGGCAGCCCCAGCATTTT. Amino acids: CASSFGGRQPQHF.

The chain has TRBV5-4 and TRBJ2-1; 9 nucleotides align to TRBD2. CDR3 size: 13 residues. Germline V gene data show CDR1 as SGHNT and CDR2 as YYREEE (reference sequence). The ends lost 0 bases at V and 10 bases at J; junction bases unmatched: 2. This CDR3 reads CASSLDLAGEQFF. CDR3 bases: TGTGCCAGCAGCTTGGATCTAGCGGGGGAGCAGTTCTTC.

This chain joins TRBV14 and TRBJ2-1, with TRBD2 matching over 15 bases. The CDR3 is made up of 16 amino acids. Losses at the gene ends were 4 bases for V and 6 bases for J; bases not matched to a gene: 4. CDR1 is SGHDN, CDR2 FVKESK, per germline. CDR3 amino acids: CASSRPGLAGGNEQFF. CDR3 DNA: TGTGCCAGCAGCCGCCCGGGACTAGCGGGAGGCAATGAGCAGTTCTTC. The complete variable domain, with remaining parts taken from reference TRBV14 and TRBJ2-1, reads EAGVTQFPSHSVIEKGQTVTLRCDPISGHDNLYWYRRVMGKEIKFLLHFVKESKQDESGMPNNRFLAERTGGTYSTLKVQPAELEDSGVYFCASSRPGLAGGNEQFFGPGTRLTVL.

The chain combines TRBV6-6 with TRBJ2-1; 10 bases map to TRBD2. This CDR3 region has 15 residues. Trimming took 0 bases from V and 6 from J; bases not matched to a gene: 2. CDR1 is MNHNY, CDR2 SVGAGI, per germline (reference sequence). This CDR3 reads CASSYSGTSANEQFF. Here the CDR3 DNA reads TGTGCCAGCAGTTACTCAGGGACTAGCGCCAATGAGCAGTTCTTC.

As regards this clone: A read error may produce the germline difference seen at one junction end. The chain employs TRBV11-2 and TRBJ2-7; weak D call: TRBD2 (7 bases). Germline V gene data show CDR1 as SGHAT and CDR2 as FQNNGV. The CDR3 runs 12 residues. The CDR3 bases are TGTGCCAGCAACTTAGGGGGGGACGAGCAGTACTTC. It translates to CASNLGGDEQYF.

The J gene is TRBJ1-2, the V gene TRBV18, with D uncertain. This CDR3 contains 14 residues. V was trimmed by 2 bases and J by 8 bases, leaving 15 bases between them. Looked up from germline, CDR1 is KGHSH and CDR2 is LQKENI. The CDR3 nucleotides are TGTGCCAGCTCACCAAGCATCGGGATTCGAGGCTACACCTTC. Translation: CASSPSIGIRGYTF.

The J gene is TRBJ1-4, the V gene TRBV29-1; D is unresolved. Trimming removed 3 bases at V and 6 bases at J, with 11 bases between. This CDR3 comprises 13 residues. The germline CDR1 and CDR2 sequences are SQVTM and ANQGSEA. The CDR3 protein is CSVEAGYDEKLFF. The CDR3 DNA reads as TGCAGCGTTGAGGCGGGGTACGATGAAAAACTGTTTTTT. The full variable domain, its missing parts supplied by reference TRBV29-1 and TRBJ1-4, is SAVISQKPSRDICQRGTSLTIQCQVDSQVTMMFWYRQQPGQSLTLIATANQGSEATYESGFVIDKFPISRPNLTFSTLTVSNMSPEDSSIYLCSVEAGYDEKLFFGSGTQLSVL.

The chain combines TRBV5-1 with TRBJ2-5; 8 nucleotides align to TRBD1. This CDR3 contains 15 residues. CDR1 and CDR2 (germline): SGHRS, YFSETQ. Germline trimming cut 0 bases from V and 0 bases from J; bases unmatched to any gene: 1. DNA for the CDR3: TGCGCCAGCAGCTTGGACAGGGGGTACCAAGAGACCCAGTACTTC. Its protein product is CASSLDRGYQETQYF.

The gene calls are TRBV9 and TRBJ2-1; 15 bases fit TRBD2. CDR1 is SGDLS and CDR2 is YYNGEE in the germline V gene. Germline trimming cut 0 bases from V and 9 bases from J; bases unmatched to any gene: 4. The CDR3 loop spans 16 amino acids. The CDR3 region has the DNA TGTGCCAGCAGCGTAGAGGGACTAGCGGGAGGTCTTGAGCAGTTCTTC. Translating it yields CASSVEGLAGGLEQFF.

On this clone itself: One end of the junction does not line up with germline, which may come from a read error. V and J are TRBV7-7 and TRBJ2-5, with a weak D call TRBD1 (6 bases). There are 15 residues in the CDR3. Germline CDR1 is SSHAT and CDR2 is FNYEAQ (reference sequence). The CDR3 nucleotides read TGTGCTAGCAGTAGAGGTGGGACCAGGGGAGAGACCCAGTACTTC. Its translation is CASSRGGTRGETQYF. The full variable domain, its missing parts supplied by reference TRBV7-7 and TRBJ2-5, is GAGVSQSPRYKVTKRGQDVTLRCDPISSHATLYWYQQALGQGPEFLTYFNYEAQPDKSGLPSDRFSAERPEGSISTLTIQRTEQRDSAMYRCASSRGGTRGETQYFGPGTRLLVL.

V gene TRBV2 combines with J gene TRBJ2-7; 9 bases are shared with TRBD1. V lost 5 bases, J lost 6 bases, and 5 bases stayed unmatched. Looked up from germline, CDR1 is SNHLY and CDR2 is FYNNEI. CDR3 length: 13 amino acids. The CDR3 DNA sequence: TGTGCCAGCAGTCGTGACAGGGGGACCGAGCAGTACTTC. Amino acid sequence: CASSRDRGTEQYF.

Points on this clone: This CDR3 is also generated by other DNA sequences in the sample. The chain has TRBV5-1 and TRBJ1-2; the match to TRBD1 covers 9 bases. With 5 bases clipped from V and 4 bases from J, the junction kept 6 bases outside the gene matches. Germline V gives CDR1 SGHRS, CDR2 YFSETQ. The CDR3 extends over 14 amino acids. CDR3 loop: CASRRGQGPYGYTF. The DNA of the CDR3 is TGCGCCAGCAGGCGGGGACAGGGCCCCTATGGCTACACCTTC.

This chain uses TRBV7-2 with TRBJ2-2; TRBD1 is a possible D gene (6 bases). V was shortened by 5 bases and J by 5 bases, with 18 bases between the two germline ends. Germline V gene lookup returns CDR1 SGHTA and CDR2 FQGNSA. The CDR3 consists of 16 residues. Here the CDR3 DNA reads TGTGCCAGCAGCCGAGGGGGTCTTAGGCGGACCGGGGAGCTGTTTTTT. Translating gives CASSRGGLRRTGELFF.

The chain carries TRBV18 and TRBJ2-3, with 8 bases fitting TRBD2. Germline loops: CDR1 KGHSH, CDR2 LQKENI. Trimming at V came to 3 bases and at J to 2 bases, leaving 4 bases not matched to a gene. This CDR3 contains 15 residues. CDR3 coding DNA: TGTGCCAGCTCACCCCGGACTAGCTCCACAGATACGCAGTATTTT. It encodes CASSPRTSSTDTQYF.

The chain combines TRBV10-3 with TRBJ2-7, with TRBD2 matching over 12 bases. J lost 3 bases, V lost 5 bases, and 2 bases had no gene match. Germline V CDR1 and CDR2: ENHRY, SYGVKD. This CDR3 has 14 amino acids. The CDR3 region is CAISSTSGSYEQYF. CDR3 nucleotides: TGTGCCATCAGTTCGACTAGCGGGAGCTACGAGCAGTACTTC.

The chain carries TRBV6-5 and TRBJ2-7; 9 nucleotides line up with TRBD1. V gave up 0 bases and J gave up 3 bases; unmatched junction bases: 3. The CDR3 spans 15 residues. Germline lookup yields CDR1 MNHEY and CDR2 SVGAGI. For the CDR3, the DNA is TGTGCCAGCAGTTACTCCGGACAGGGGATCTACGAGCAGTACTTC. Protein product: CASSYSGQGIYEQYF.